The 15 T cell receptor beta chains in this list originate from one sample, sequenced in a study of vaccination and CD4 T cells after COVID-19. The treatment is: roughly 11-day PBMC culture with coronavirus spike peptide pools or control peptides (ViraFEST assay). Cultured CD4+ T cell DNA was sequenced using the Oncomine TCR Beta short-read assay. TCRdb fed the PCR reads into MiXCR, producing one record per CDR3 protein. The table includes about 13,000 distinct CDR3 sequences, around 50% detected once. The antigens of these receptors remain unknown. Sequencing used CD4+ T cells from blood, cultured in vitro. These TCRs come from a human donor who had recovered from COVID-19.

This clonotype came up a few times. The rearrangement uses TRBV5-8 and TRBJ1-1; D is undetermined. The V gene's germline CDR1 is SGHTS and CDR2 YDEGEE. The V end was cut by 2 bases, the J end by 1 base, with 6 bases between. The CDR3 runs 13 residues. For the CDR3, the DNA is TGTGCCAGCAGCTTCGGGCAGAACACTGAAGCTTTCTTT. Its translation is CASSFGQNTEAFF.

A few counts support this clonotype. The rearrangement links TRBV27 to TRBJ2-7; 11 positions agree with TRBD2. Germline CDR1 reads MNHEY; CDR2 reads SMNVEV (reference sequence). This CDR3 has 14 residues. Losses at the gene ends were 4 bases for V and 4 bases for J; bases not matched to a gene: 3. The CDR3 sequence: CASSSSGGRYEQYF. The CDR3 bases are TGTGCCAGCAGTTCTAGCGGGGGGCGGTACGAGCAGTACTTC.

The table lists this clonotype with a few counts. This chain links TRBV20-1 with TRBJ1-2; D not certain. The length of the CDR3 is 11 residues. V lost 1 base to trimming and J lost 5 bases, with 5 bases between them. Germline assignment: CDR1 DFQATT and CDR2 SNEGSKA (reference sequence). CDR3 sequence reads: CSARVGYGYTF. CDR3 coding DNA: TGCAGTGCTAGAGTTGGGTATGGCTACACCTTC.

The chain joins TRBV19 to TRBJ1-5, with unresolved D. CDR1 and CDR2 from the germline V gene are LNHDA and SQIVND (reference sequence). This CDR3 region has 14 residues. V was trimmed by 3 bases and J by 0 bases, leaving 6 bases between them. The CDR3 region has the DNA TGTGCCAGTAGTATCGGGGTTAGCAATCAGCCCCAGCATTTT. It specifies CASSIGVSNQPQHF.

This chain links TRBV2 with TRBJ2-5, with D uncertain. The CDR3 is made up of 12 amino acids. The germline V gene encodes CDR1 SNHLY and CDR2 FYNNEI. V was clipped by 6 bases and J by 0 bases, with 5 bases between them. CDR3 loop: CASRVYQETQYF. CDR3 nucleotides: TGTGCCAGCAGGGTGTACCAAGAGACCCAGTACTTC.

This clonotype has a single count. The chain links TRBV10-3 to TRBJ2-5; TRBD2 aligns across 10 bases. Losses at the gene ends were 2 bases for V and 0 bases for J; bases not matched to a gene: 6. Germline values: CDR1 ENHRY, CDR2 SYGVKD. The CDR3 runs 17 residues. CDR3 in DNA: TGTGCCATCAGTGAGAGACCTAGCGGGGGAAACCAAGAGACCCAGTACTTC. Translated, it gives CAISERPSGGNQETQYF.

The rearrangement links TRBV5-1 to TRBJ1-1, with D unclear. Germline lookup yields CDR1 SGHRS and CDR2 YFSETQ. The CDR3 is 14 residues long. Trimming left V 4 bases short and J 1 base short, with 11 bases between. CDR3 nucleotide sequence: TGCGCCAGCAGCCCGGACTTGGGGAACACTGAAGCTTTCTTT. The encoded protein is CASSPDLGNTEAFF.

The gene calls are TRBV20-1 and TRBJ2-3; 7 nucleotides agree with TRBD2. The V gene's germline CDR1 is DFQATT and CDR2 SNEGSKA (reference sequence). The CDR3 covers 15 residues. The V gene end was trimmed by 4 bases and the J gene end by 0 bases; junction bases not matched to a gene: 7. The CDR3 bases are TGCAGTGCTACCCCGGGAGGCCCTAGCACAGATACGCAGTATTTT. Its translation is CSATPGGPSTDTQYF.

The chain employs TRBV29-1 and TRBJ2-7; possible D gene TRBD2, 6 bases. This CDR3 is 13 amino acids long. With 4 bases removed from V and 2 bases from J, the gap between germline ends came to 12 bases. The germline CDR1 and CDR2 sequences are SQVTM and ANQGSEA. The CDR3 here is CSVAGVFTYEQYF. The CDR3 DNA reads as TGCAGCGTTGCGGGGGTGTTCACCTACGAGCAGTACTTC.

The rearrangement joins TRBV18 to TRBJ2-7; D might be TRBD1 (5 bases). The CDR3 has 15 residues. Germline lookup yields CDR1 KGHSH and CDR2 LQKENI. V was cut by 4 bases and J by 4 bases, with 17 bases left in between. The CDR3 DNA reads TGTGCCAGCTCACGGAACGGGCAGGGTCAGTACGAGCAGTACTTC. This sequence encodes CASSRNGQGQYEQYF.

This clonotype was seen only a few times. This sequence joins TRBV6-1 and TRBJ2-2, with a tentative D call TRBD2 (6 bases). Trimming took off 8 bases at V and 5 bases at J, with 18 bases between the two ends. Germline lookup yields CDR1 MNHNS and CDR2 SASEGT. The CDR3 runs to 15 residues. The CDR3 bases are TGTGCCAGCCTCCGTCAAGGGGCGGGAACCGGGGAGCTGTTTTTT. Translation: CASLRQGAGTGELFF.

The chain joins TRBV28 to TRBJ2-7, with 9 nucleotides matching TRBD1. The germline V gene has CDR1 MDHEN and CDR2 SYDVKM. CDR3 length equals 16 residues. Germline trimming cut 6 bases from V and 2 bases from J; bases unmatched to any gene: 11. CDR3 nucleotide sequence: TGTGCCAGCAGGAAAAGTAAGGGACAGGGAACCTACGAGCAGTACTTC. Translation: CASRKSKGQGTYEQYF.

The chain recombines TRBV20-1 with TRBJ2-1; 8 bases map to TRBD2. V was pared by 4 bases and J by 4 bases, with 3 bases of the junction left unmatched. From germline, CDR1 is DFQATT and CDR2 SNEGSKA (reference sequence). The CDR3 sequence is 13 residues long. The DNA for the CDR3 is TGCAGTGCTAAGCGGGAGATTTACAATGAGCAGTTCTTC. Protein sequence: CSAKREIYNEQFF.

V and J are TRBV28 and TRBJ1-4, with D tentatively TRBD1 (5 bases). The CDR3 has 15 amino acids. Trimming cost V 4 bases and J 5 bases, with 14 bases left between them. CDR1 and CDR2 from the germline V gene are MDHEN and SYDVKM. Written as DNA, the CDR3 is TGTGCCAGCAGTTCCGGGACTGCGGGGAATGAAAAACTGTTTTTT. It specifies CASSSGTAGNEKLFF.

V is TRBV10-3 and J is TRBJ2-1, with unresolved D. Germline V CDR1 and CDR2: ENHRY, SYGVKD. Trimming stripped 3 bases from V and 7 bases from J, with 7 bases between. CDR3 length: 12 amino acids. This CDR3 is CAISDLGNEQFF. Here the CDR3 DNA reads TGTGCCATCAGTGATTTGGGGAATGAGCAGTTCTTC.